The 15 T cell receptor beta chains below were found in one sample sequenced in a study of STAT5B mutations in CD4+ large granular lymphocyte leukemia. Profiled with immunoSEQ multiplex PCR; TCRdb holds only in-frame clones, not every one. Seen here are tens of thousands of clones, around 76% observed once, and the top ten hold around 9.2%. The sequenced sample was CD4+ T cells from blood buffy coats. The receptors were sampled from a human donor in good health.

The V gene is TRBV28, the J gene TRBJ2-1; a weak D match, TRBD2 (5 bases). Germline CDR1 MDHEN, CDR2 SYDVKM. CDR3 length: 17 residues. V was clipped by 3 bases and J by 5 bases, with 20 bases between them. CDR3 sequence reads: CASSFTGTVARHNEQFF. The CDR3 DNA is TGTGCCAGCAGTTTTACGGGAACGGTAGCGCGGCACAATGAGCAGTTCTTC.

The chain joins TRBV11-1 to TRBJ2-5, with D unclear. Per the germline V gene, CDR1 is SGHAT and CDR2 is FQDESV (reference sequence). Deletions cut 4 bases from V and 1 base from J, with 13 bases between. The CDR3 totals 15 residues. DNA of the CDR3: TGTGCCAGCAGCTCAAGGACGGTACTCCAAGAGACCCAGTACTTC. Protein product: CASSSRTVLQETQYF.

The CDR3 spells CASSLDRDWYNEQFF. The CDR3 nucleotides read TGTGCCAGCAGTTTGGACAGGGATTGGTACAATGAGCAGTTCTTC. The chain carries TRBV28 and TRBJ2-1; 8 nucleotides line up with TRBD1. This CDR3 contains 15 residues. J gave up 4 bases and V 3 bases, and 5 bases lay outside the gene matches. Germline V lookup: CDR1 MDHEN, CDR2 SYDVKM. Drawing the rest from reference TRBV28 and TRBJ2-1, the complete variable domain is DVKVTQSSRYLVKRTGEKVFLECVQDMDHENMFWYRQDPGLGLRLIYFSYDVKMKEKGDIPEGYSVSREKKERFSLILESASTNQTSMYLCASSLDRDWYNEQFFGPGTRLTVL.

J is TRBJ2-3 and V is TRBV7-2, with 10 positions matching TRBD2. The length of the CDR3 is 16 residues. J gave up 8 bases and V 5 bases, and 13 bases lay outside the gene matches. In germline, CDR1 is SGHTA, CDR2 FQGNSA. CDR3 bases: TGTGCCAGCAGCCCCCAGGGAGCGGGGGGGCTGGGTACGCAGTATTTT. Amino acid sequence: CASSPQGAGGLGTQYF.

The chain links TRBV11-2 to TRBJ2-5; TRBD2 is a possible D gene (6 bases). Germline V gene lookup returns CDR1 SGHAT and CDR2 FQNNGV. The CDR3 is made up of 15 amino acids. The V gene lost 1 base and the J gene lost 2 bases, with 11 bases spanning the gap. DNA for the CDR3: TGTGCCAGCAGCTTAGGCAGCCTAGCGCAAGAGACCCAGTACTTC. Amino acid sequence: CASSLGSLAQETQYF.

The V gene is TRBV28, the J gene TRBJ1-3, with D possibly matching TRBD1 (6 bases). Trimming stripped 3 bases from V and 0 bases from J, with 33 bases between. In germline, CDR1 is MDHEN, CDR2 SYDVKM. This CDR3 has 23 amino acids. The CDR3 reads CASSFNQRQVEALTWHSGNTIYF. The CDR3 bases are TGTGCCAGCAGTTTTAATCAGCGACAGGTGGAAGCTTTAACCTGGCACTCTGGAAACACCATATATTTT.

V usage is TRBV5-8 and J usage is TRBJ2-1; 10 bases map to TRBD2. The junction had 7 bases not matched to a gene; V was cut back by 3 bases and J by 4 bases. The CDR3 spans 16 residues. CDR1 SGHTS and CDR2 YDEGEE come from the germline V gene. The CDR3 spells CASSWNSGRWYNEQFF. The CDR3 bases are TGTGCCAGCAGCTGGAATAGCGGGAGGTGGTACAATGAGCAGTTCTTC.

The chain uses TRBV4-3 and TRBJ1-2; 7 bases are shared with TRBD1. J lost 4 bases, V lost 1 base, and 12 bases had no gene match. The length of the CDR3 is 17 residues. Germline CDR1 is LGHNA and CDR2 is YSLEER. CDR3 loop: CASSQALGGQAIYGYTF. Here the CDR3 DNA reads TGCGCCAGCAGCCAAGCCCTCGGTGGACAGGCTATCTATGGCTACACCTTC.

The chain uses TRBV21-1 and TRBJ2-3; the table gives TRBD2 as D, unverified against the DNA. TRBV21-1 is recorded as a pseudogene. The CDR3 spans 17 residues. DNA for the CDR3: TGTGCCAGCAGCAAAAGGGAGCGGAGGAGGGGCACAGATACGCAGTATTTT. Translation gives CASSKRERRRGTDTQYF.

The chain is built from TRBV29-1 and TRBJ2-1; no clear D gene. This CDR3 has 12 residues. CDR1 and CDR2 (germline): SQVTM, ANQGSEA. V was cut by 3 bases and J by 7 bases, with 10 bases left in between. The CDR3 DNA reads as TGCAGCGTTGACCACCCTAGGAATGAGCAGTTCTTC. Its protein is CSVDHPRNEQFF.

This sequence joins TRBV5-1 and TRBJ2-7, with D perhaps matching TRBD2 (6 bases). Germline loops: CDR1 SGHRS, CDR2 YFSETQ. The CDR3 is made up of 15 amino acids. V shed 7 bases and J shed 2 bases, with 19 bases lying between them. Here the CDR3 DNA reads TGCGCCAGCCACCCCCCTACAGCGGGTCCCTACGAGCAGTACTTC. Amino acid sequence: CASHPPTAGPYEQYF.

This clone was observed a handful of times. The J gene is TRBJ1-5, the V gene TRBV7-9; 8 nucleotides align to TRBD1. Per the germline V gene, CDR1 is SEHNR and CDR2 is FQNEAQ (reference sequence). Trimming removed 1 base from V and 1 base from J; junction bases left unmatched: 0. The CDR3 spans 15 residues. CDR3 region: CASSLGQGSNQPQHF. The CDR3, as DNA: TGTGCCAGCAGCTTAGGACAGGGGAGCAATCAGCCCCAGCATTTT.

V usage is TRBV18 and J usage is TRBJ2-1; possible D gene TRBD2, 6 bases. V was clipped by 3 bases and J by 0 bases, with 15 bases between them. CDR1 KGHSH and CDR2 LQKENI come from the germline V gene. This CDR3 spans 17 amino acids. As DNA, the CDR3 is TGTGCCAGCTCACCCCAGCCAATCGGGAGCTCCTACAATGAGCAGTTCTTC. Translating gives CASSPQPIGSSYNEQFF.

J is TRBJ2-7 and V is TRBV7-2; 10 positions match TRBD2. V was pared by 1 base and J by 3 bases, with 3 bases of the junction left unmatched. Germline CDR1 SGHTA, CDR2 FQGNSA. The CDR3 extends over 15 amino acids. As DNA, the CDR3 is TGTGCCAGCAGCTTAGGAGCTAGCGGGAGCTACGAGCAGTACTTC. Protein: CASSLGASGSYEQYF.

V is TRBV5-5 and J is TRBJ1-1; 8 nucleotides match TRBD1. J gave up 11 bases and V 1 base, and 4 bases lay outside the gene matches. The CDR3 extends over 12 amino acids. In germline, CDR1 is SGHKS, CDR2 YYEKEE (reference sequence). The CDR3 is CASSLRTGWAFF. In DNA form, the CDR3 reads TGTGCCAGCAGCTTGAGGACAGGGTGGGCTTTCTTT.